This TCR beta chain was sequenced during a study of cytomegalovirus exposure and HLA in healthy donors. The PCR employed 60 Vbeta primers together with 13 Jbeta primers. Some clones are missing from TCRdb's copy, which holds only in-frame ones; the method was immunoSEQ multiplex PCR. In the table there are 100,000 or so clones, about 70% of which are singletons. V was pared by 7 bases and J by 4 bases, with 16 bases between. The CDR3 extends over 15 amino acids. In germline, CDR1 is MNHEY, CDR2 SVGAGI. These donors counted as nominally healthy when sampled, but unrecorded immune exposures were likely.

The sequenced material came from PBMCs. The rearrangement uses TRBV6-5 and TRBJ2-2; D is perhaps TRBD2 (6 bases). This TCR was recovered from a man aged 30 to 45 in good health and CMV-seronegative. CDR3 protein: CASTRGTPSTGELFF. For the CDR3, the DNA is TGTGCCAGCACCCGAGGGACTCCGAGCACCGGGGAGCTGTTTTTT.